The next 8 T cell receptor beta chains were all read from a single sample in a study of beta chain features in type 1 diabetes (dated by TCRdb to about 2018). The library came from the immunoSEQ multiplex PCR assay. The entire amount of isolated RNA was reverse transcribed using the High Capacity cDNA Reverse Transcription Kit, so the sequenced TCRB transcripts were expressed ones. The source is immuneACCESS, and TCRdb retained only in-frame sequences with V and J called. Part of the clones is not carried over; for the studies checked, unresolved V genes explain less than half of this, and the remainder is unexplained. This sample gives 350,000 to 450,000 clones in total; 11% to 15% of them show up just once. The top ten clones comprise 0.03% to 0.04% of the sample. The sequenced material came from naive CD4+ T cells from blood. The cell subset or site label here, explained by the study, means: true naive CD4+ T cells. These receptors all stem from a man aged 30 to 45 in good health.

This chain connects TRBV23-1 to TRBJ1-2; D is undetermined. Being an ORF, TRBV23-1 has a function that is uncertain. The CDR3 sequence is 14 residues long. CDR3 region: CVVRLIEIPYGYTF. As DNA, the CDR3 is TGCGTGGTTCGATTAATTGAAATTCCCTATGGCTACACCTTC.

The chain recombines TRBV27 with TRBJ2-1; no clear D. Germline V gene lookup returns CDR1 MNHEY and CDR2 SMNVEV (reference sequence). The V and J ends lost 2 bases and 0 bases respectively, with 17 bases between them. This CDR3 contains 18 residues. The DNA for the CDR3 is TGTGCCAGCAGTTTACAAGGTCGGGTCGGGCTCTCCTACAATGAGCAGTTCTTC. This sequence encodes CASSLQGRVGLSYNEQFF.

The CDR3 coding sequence is TGTGCCAGCAGCTTGGATTCCGGGACCTACGAGCAGTACTTC. The encoded protein is CASSLDSGTYEQYF. This rearrangement joins TRBV5-4 to TRBJ2-7; D is possibly TRBD2 (5 bases). CDR3 size: 14 residues. The germline CDR1 and CDR2 sequences are SGHNT and YYREEE (reference sequence). Trimming left V 0 bases short and J 2 bases short, with 9 bases between.

This sequence joins TRBV7-9 and TRBJ2-5; D assignment may be TRBD1 or TRBD2 (5 bases each). Germline-derived CDR1 and CDR2 are SEHNR and FQNEAQ (reference sequence). There are 16 residues in the CDR3. Trimming cost V 2 bases and J 2 bases, with 15 bases left between them. The CDR3 spells CASSLRGRGDQETQYF. CDR3 DNA: TGTGCCAGCAGCTTACGGGGTAGGGGAGATCAAGAGACCCAGTACTTC.

The chain is built from TRBV19 and TRBJ1-2; D perhaps matches TRBD1 (5 bases). Trimming stripped 10 bases from V and 7 bases from J, with 25 bases between. Germline assignment: CDR1 LNHDA and CDR2 SQIVND (reference sequence). The CDR3 length is 15 residues. The CDR3 here is CATDSGRTLLSGYTF. CDR3 DNA: TGTGCCACCGACTCTGGACGGACACTTCTCTCTGGCTACACCTTC.

The gene calls are TRBV7-3 and TRBJ1-2; D possibly corresponds to TRBD1 (5 bases). The CDR3 loop spans 16 amino acids. Trimming shortened V by 5 bases and J by 0 bases, and 16 bases separated the two germline ends. CDR1 is SGHTA, CDR2 FQGTGA, per germline. The CDR3 DNA is TGTGCCAGCAGCGGATCCGGGACGGAAGCTAACTATGGCTACACCTTC. Translated, it gives CASSGSGTEANYGYTF.

V and J are TRBV4-1 and TRBJ2-5; D remains unclear. Germline CDR1 is MGHRA and CDR2 is YSYEKL. The CDR3 sequence is 14 residues long. The V gene lost 0 bases and the J gene lost 5 bases, with 10 bases spanning the gap. CDR3 in amino acids: CASSQDRTGETQYF. CDR3 nucleotides: TGCGCCAGCAGCCAAGACAGAACCGGGGAGACCCAGTACTTC.

V gene TRBV29-1 combines with J gene TRBJ2-2; no firm D call. CDR1 is SQVTM and CDR2 is ANQGSEA in the germline V gene. V lost 2 bases and J 0 bases, leaving 10 bases between the germline ends. This CDR3 is built from 15 residues. CDR3 residues: CSVEMVASNTGELFF. CDR3 bases: TGCAGCGTTGAAATGGTAGCCTCGAACACCGGGGAGCTGTTTTTT.